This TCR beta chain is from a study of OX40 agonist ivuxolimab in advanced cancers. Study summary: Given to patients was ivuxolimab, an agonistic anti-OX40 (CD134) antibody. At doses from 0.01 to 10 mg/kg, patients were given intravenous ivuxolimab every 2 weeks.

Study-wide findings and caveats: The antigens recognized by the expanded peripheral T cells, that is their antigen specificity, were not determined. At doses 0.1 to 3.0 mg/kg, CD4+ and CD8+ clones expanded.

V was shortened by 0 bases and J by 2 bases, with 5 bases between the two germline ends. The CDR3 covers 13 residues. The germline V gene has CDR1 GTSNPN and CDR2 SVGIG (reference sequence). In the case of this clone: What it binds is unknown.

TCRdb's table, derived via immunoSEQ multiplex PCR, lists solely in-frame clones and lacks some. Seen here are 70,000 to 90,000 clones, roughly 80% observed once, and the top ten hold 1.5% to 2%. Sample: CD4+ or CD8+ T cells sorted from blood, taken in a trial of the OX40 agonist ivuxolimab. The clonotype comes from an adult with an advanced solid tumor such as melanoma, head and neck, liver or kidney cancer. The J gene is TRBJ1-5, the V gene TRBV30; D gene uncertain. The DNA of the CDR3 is TGTGCCTGGAGTGTAACTCGCAATCAGCCCCAGCATTTT. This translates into CAWSVTRNQPQHF.